The next 17 T cell receptor beta chains were all read from a single sample in a study of T cell responses to AZD1222 COVID-19 vaccine. Produced via immunoSEQ multiplex PCR; TCRdb's table is partial and in-frame only. The table includes about 120,000 clones, 75% to 90% detected once. This sample comprised peripheral blood, obtained on day 0 of MenACWY control vaccination. All receptors come from an adult in good health.

This rearrangement joins TRBV24-1 to TRBJ1-1; D is ambiguous. CDR1 and CDR2 (germline): KGHDR, SFDVKD. The CDR3 sequence is 14 residues long. The germline V and J ends were trimmed by 3 bases and 6 bases, with 13 bases remaining between them. CDR3 amino acids: CATSDPASGSEAFF. The CDR3 DNA is TGTGCCACCAGTGATCCCGCATCTGGGTCTGAAGCTTTCTTT.

The chain carries TRBV5-1 and TRBJ1-2; 8 bases are shared with TRBD1. The CDR3 sequence is 15 residues long. Germline CDR1 reads SGHRS; CDR2 reads YFSETQ. Trimming at V came to 3 bases and at J to 6 bases, leaving 10 bases not matched to a gene. CDR3 sequence: CASSWGTGGEDGYTF. The CDR3 nucleotides read TGCGCCAGCAGCTGGGGGACAGGAGGTGAAGATGGCTACACCTTC.

V is TRBV10-2 and J is TRBJ1-1; the D gene is possibly TRBD1 (6 bases). Trimming pared 6 bases from V and 0 bases from J, leaving 17 bases between. The CDR3 is 16 residues long. Germline CDR1 WSHSY, CDR2 SAAADI. CDR3 amino acids: CASSALQGTMNTEAFF. The DNA for the CDR3 is TGCGCCAGCAGCGCTTTACAGGGAACCATGAACACTGAAGCTTTCTTT.

The chain combines TRBV4-1 with TRBJ2-7; 10 bases are shared with TRBD1. Germline-derived CDR1 and CDR2 are MGHRA and YSYEKL. V was clipped by 1 base and J by 4 bases; unmatched bases: 4. There are 15 residues in the CDR3. The CDR3 bases are TGCGCCAGCAGCCAAGTGTGGGACAGGGGATACGAGCAGTACTTC. This sequence encodes CASSQVWDRGYEQYF.

This clone was counted once. The genes are TRBV5-6 and TRBJ1-2, with D perhaps matching TRBD1 (6 bases). The CDR3 consists of 13 residues. Trimming took off 6 bases at V and 4 bases at J, with 13 bases between the two ends. CDR1 and CDR2 (germline): SGHDT, YYEEEE. DNA for the CDR3: TGTGCCAGCAAAAGGGCGGGGGCCTATGGCTACACCTTC. Translating gives CASKRAGAYGYTF.

The rearrangement links TRBV10-3 to TRBJ1-1; D unresolved. The CDR3 consists of 14 residues. Germline CDR1 and CDR2: ENHRY and SYGVKD. Trimming removed 0 bases at V and 0 bases at J, with 5 bases between. The CDR3 spells CAISESILNTEAFF. CDR3 in DNA: TGTGCCATCAGTGAGTCGATACTGAACACTGAAGCTTTCTTT.

The chain links TRBV9 to TRBJ2-2, with a tentative D call TRBD2 (5 bases). Trimming took off 0 bases at V and 6 bases at J, with 15 bases between the two ends. The CDR3 loop spans 16 amino acids. CDR1 is SGDLS, CDR2 YYNGEE, per germline. This chain's CDR3 is CASSVGPSSSSGELFF. The DNA for the CDR3 is TGTGCCAGCAGCGTAGGTCCTAGCTCCTCCTCCGGGGAGCTGTTTTTT.

This clone has a single count. This chain uses TRBV5-1 with TRBJ1-1; 8 bases map to TRBD1. The germline V gene has CDR1 SGHRS and CDR2 YFSETQ. The CDR3 has 15 residues. With V trimmed by 4 bases and J by 2 bases, 7 bases remained unmatched. The CDR3: CASSPSGTGNTEAFF. The CDR3 nucleotides read TGCGCCAGCAGCCCCTCGGGGACAGGTAACACTGAAGCTTTCTTT.

The genes are TRBV7-9 and TRBJ2-6; the D is unclear. Trimming pared 5 bases from V and 0 bases from J, leaving 5 bases between. Germline assignment: CDR1 SEHNR and CDR2 FQNEAQ (reference sequence). This CDR3 is built from 14 residues. CDR3 region: CASSPVSGANVLTF. DNA for the CDR3: TGTGCCAGCAGCCCAGTCTCTGGGGCCAACGTCCTGACTTTC.

V gene TRBV18 combines with J gene TRBJ2-5, with no clear D. Per germline, CDR1 KGHSH and CDR2 LQKENI. V lost 4 bases, J lost 1 base, and 10 bases lay in between. The CDR3 runs 14 residues. CDR3 amino acids: CASSLKRAQETQYF. DNA of the CDR3: TGTGCCAGCTCACTGAAAAGGGCCCAAGAGACCCAGTACTTC.

The rearrangement links TRBV3-1 (or the pseudogene TRBV3-2) to TRBJ1-4; 7 bases line up with TRBD1. The junction had 22 bases not matched to a gene; V was cut back by 10 bases and J by 5 bases. CDR1 and CDR2 (germline): LGHDT, YNNKEL (reference sequence). The CDR3 is made up of 18 amino acids. The CDR3 protein is CANLHNSGQLTWNEKLFF. The CDR3, as DNA: TGTGCCAACCTCCACAACTCGGGACAGTTAACCTGGAATGAAAAACTGTTTTTT.

The rearrangement links TRBV5-4 to TRBJ1-1; D is unresolved. This CDR3 is 12 amino acids long. The V and J ends lost 0 bases and 3 bases respectively, with 3 bases between them. The germline V gene encodes CDR1 SGHNT and CDR2 YYREEE (reference sequence). CDR3 DNA: TGTGCCAGCAGCTTGGACTACACTGAAGCTTTCTTT. It yields the protein CASSLDYTEAFF.

V usage is TRBV7-9 and J usage is TRBJ1-4; 10 nucleotides line up with TRBD1. Germline CDR1 is SEHNR and CDR2 is FQNEAQ (reference sequence). J lost 8 bases, V lost 5 bases, and 8 bases had no gene match. The CDR3 runs 15 residues. CDR3 DNA: TGTGCCAGCAGCCCTAACCAGGACAGGGGGGAAAAACTGTTTTTT. This sequence encodes CASSPNQDRGEKLFF.

The genes are TRBV29-1 and TRBJ2-5; 10 nucleotides agree with TRBD1. CDR1 and CDR2 (germline): SQVTM, ANQGSEA. The CDR3 covers 15 residues. With V trimmed by 6 bases and J by 6 bases, 13 bases remained unmatched. The CDR3 here is CSVVRGQGVVKTQYF. The CDR3 region has the DNA TGCAGCGTAGTACGTGGACAGGGGGTCGTAAAGACCCAGTACTTC.

This chain connects TRBV4-1 to TRBJ2-1; TRBD2 aligns across 9 bases. J lost 9 bases, V lost 0 bases, and 9 bases had no gene match. CDR1 is MGHRA and CDR2 is YSYEKL in the germline V gene. CDR3 length: 16 residues. The CDR3 region is CASSQESAGGPSEQFF. In DNA, the CDR3 is TGCGCCAGCAGCCAAGAGTCGGCGGGGGGGCCGAGTGAGCAGTTCTTC.

This clone was seen once. The chain employs TRBV12-3 or TRBV12-4 and TRBJ1-2; 10 bases align to TRBD1. V dropped 6 bases and J dropped 4; count of bases not matched to a gene: 2. CDR3 size: 13 residues. CDR3 coding DNA: TGTGCCAGCAGCCGGGACAGGGGCTATGGCTACACCTTC. As protein: CASSRDRGYGYTF.

This rearrangement joins TRBV5-5 to TRBJ2-7; D is unresolved. The CDR3 is 15 residues long. Germline V gives CDR1 SGHKS, CDR2 YYEKEE (reference sequence). V was clipped by 1 base and J by 0 bases, with 11 bases between them. The CDR3 region is CASSLYGSPSYEQYF. The DNA for the CDR3 is TGTGCCAGCAGCTTGTATGGGTCTCCCTCCTACGAGCAGTACTTC.